The T cell receptor (beta chain) described here comes from a study of regulatory T cells in long-lasting Graves disease. Study-level findings and limits: TCR diversity was lower in persistent Graves' patients (versus newly diagnosed ones).

The table lists this clonotype with many counts. Its cognate antigen is unknown. Time point noted: newly diagnosed GD, antithyroid drugs for less than 3 months. From PBMCs, RNA was extracted and then used to make the TCR library. Investigators prepared the TCR beta libraries by applying iRepertoire HTBI primers and Arm-PCR of CDR3 regions. TCRdb redid the calling of the multiplex PCR reads with MiXCR, one entry per CDR3 protein. Of roughly 560,000 distinct CDR3 sequences listed, 12% are singletons. The data were also submitted as part of a second study, on T cells in Graves' hyperthyroidism and ophthalmopathy.

The clonotype comes from a woman under 40 with Graves disease. The sample consisted of peripheral blood mononuclear cells (PBMCs), taken at new diagnosis, from a patient treated with antithyroid drugs.

In DNA form, the CDR3 reads TGTGCCAGCAGTCGCCTCGGGACAGGGGGCACTGAAGCTTTCTTT. It codes for CASSRLGTGGTEAFF. The chain has TRBV28 and TRBJ1-1; the match to TRBD1 covers 11 bases. Per the germline V gene, CDR1 is MDHEN and CDR2 is SYDVKM. The CDR3 sequence is 15 residues long. J gave up 4 bases and V 5 bases, and 6 bases lay outside the gene matches.